Listed here is a single TCR beta chain. Its cognate antigen has yet to be identified. No base qualities exist here, and no much larger clone lies one base off it. cDNA synthesis used template-switch 5'RACE with a primer carrying a 10-nucleotide random unique molecular identifier tagging each TCR transcript. Every sequencing run yielded over 200 million TCR-beta sequences covering 15-18 subjects. The RNeasy kit was used for extraction of total RNA. The KAPA Real-time Library Amplification kit was used to amplify TCR-beta VDJ regions with primers for the TCR constant region and the 5'RACE anchor. Sample indexes and Illumina adaptors were added in a first PCR, and a second PCR then increased library yield. After purification with Ampure beads, the TCR product of roughly 650 bp was size-selected on a 2% E-gel SizeSelection system. Before pooling, library quality was assessed on a Bioanalyzer, concentration was determined with Qubit, and library quantification was performed with the Kapa Library Quantification kit. Paired-end 2 x 150 bp sequencing of the libraries was performed on an Illumina HiSeq 2500. To increase sequence diversity, about 23-32% phiX was spiked into each library pool. The authors processed their data as follows. The quality-filtered reads were processed with the UMI-based MiGEC pipeline, whose error correction step removed more than 80% of the raw TCR sequences. VDJ genes were aligned to IMGT germline references, and clonotypes were defined by unique CDR3 amino acid sequence plus V-J genes. VDJtools evaluated clonal expansion, Shannon diversity and CDR3 relatedness (CalcPairwiseDistances, ClusterSamples); CLCbio workbench built phylogenetic trees. Clones with at least 8 unique UMIs were defined as expanded, with this threshold being based on coefficient-of-variation modelling across technical triplicates. Using fastp trimming at Q25 and MiXCR clonotype assembly, TCRdb reanalyzed the public sequencing data and kept in-frame beta chains. One record per CDR3 amino acid sequence lists the most common genes and DNA. These V and J calls originate from TCRdb's pipeline instead of the authors' own analysis. The sample records around 80,000 distinct CDR3 sequences, 10% of which are singletons. The ten largest clonotypes hold about 2% of the sample.

CDR1 SGHTA and CDR2 FQGNSA were looked up in the germline V gene. The CDR3 measures 18 amino acids from cysteine to phenylalanine. The only DNA kept is the CDR3, 54 bases in frame from the first base. V and J lose 9 bases and 0 bases, and a span of 24 bases separates them. Blood bank volunteers in Maryland, USA served as the healthy controls. For the unsorted PBMC libraries, 2 million PBMCs were stored in RNAlater at -80 degrees C until RNA extraction and were used to generate the libraries. Peripheral blood was subjected to Ficoll-Hypaque density gradient centrifugation to isolate PBMCs, which were then cryopreserved in liquid nitrogen. This sample was included in a study of neurological immune-mediated disorders (dated by TCRdb to the late 2010s). With respect to the entire study: Peripheral blood TCR-beta repertoires from HTLV-I-associated myelopathy (HAM/TSP) patients, multiple sclerosis patients and healthy controls were compared by UMI-based sequencing. The cohort comprised 65 to 75 subjects: roughly 14 HAM/TSP patients, 34 multiple sclerosis patients and 20 healthy controls. The approximately 110 TCR-beta libraries covered PBMC samples along with longitudinal samples, technical triplicates, and paired sorted CD4+ and CD8+ T-cell subsets.

General conclusions and limits of the study: Across subjects, expanded clones never shared an identical CDR3 amino acid sequence, which suggests that the TCR-beta repertoires in every group were private. The highest TCR clonal expansion was observed in HAM/TSP patients, whereas the lowest was observed in MS patients, even when compared with healthy controls.

Rearrangement joined TRBV7-2 to TRBJ2-4; no D gene is confidently identified. This receptor was identified in a man aged 40-49 years in good health. Sequencing used PBMCs. The CDR3 here reads CASSPGPSGLPAKNIQYF. The DNA sequence is given as TGTGCCAGTAGCCCTGGACCCTCCGGGCTCCCAGCCAAAAACATTCAGTACTTC. With the portions outside the CDR3 filled from the reference TRBV7-2 and TRBJ2-4 genes, the complete variable region becomes GAGVSQSPSNKVTEKGKDVELRCDPISGHTALYWYRQSLGQGLEFLIYFQGNSAPDKSGLPSDRFSAERTGGSVSTLTIQRTQQEDSAVYLCASSPGPSGLPAKNIQYFGAGTRLSVL.